This T cell receptor (beta chain) is drawn from a study of PD-1 blockade in mismatch repair-deficient tumors. Overall study: All were previously treated, progressing patients with around 12 mismatch repair-deficient cancer types. Study-wide results and caveats: After pembrolizumab, tumor-resident clones rose rapidly, then generally contracted before radiologic responses.

Profiled with immunoSEQ multiplex PCR; TCRdb holds only in-frame clones, not every one. The profile covers roughly 120,000 clones, with around nine tenths appearing a single time and roughly 12% taken by the ten largest. A remark on this clone: The antigen remains unidentified.

All patients were mismatch repair deficient, assessed by either PCR or immunohistochemistry. Three pembrolizumab responders had their TCRs sequenced. This clonotype originated in an adult with mismatch repair-deficient cancer. The input for sequencing was peripheral blood, taken roughly 67 weeks after starting pembrolizumab.

CDR3 sequence (DNA): TGCGCCAGCAGCCAGGGGGGAAACATTCAGTACTTC. Amino acids: CASSQGGNIQYF. V usage is TRBV4-1 and J usage is TRBJ2-4; D is possibly TRBD2 (6 bases). V lost 3 bases and J 6 bases, leaving 6 bases between the germline ends. The CDR3 covers 12 residues. Germline lookup yields CDR1 MGHRA and CDR2 YSYEKL.